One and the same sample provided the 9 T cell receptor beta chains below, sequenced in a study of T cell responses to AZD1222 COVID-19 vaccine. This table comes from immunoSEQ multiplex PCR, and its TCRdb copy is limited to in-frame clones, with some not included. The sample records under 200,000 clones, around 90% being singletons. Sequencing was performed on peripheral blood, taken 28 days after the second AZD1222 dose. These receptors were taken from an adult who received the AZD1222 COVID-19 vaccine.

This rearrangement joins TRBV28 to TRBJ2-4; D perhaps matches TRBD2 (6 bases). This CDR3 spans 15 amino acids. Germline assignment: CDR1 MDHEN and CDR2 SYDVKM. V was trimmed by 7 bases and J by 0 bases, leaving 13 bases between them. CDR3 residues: CASTSSGLAKNIQYF. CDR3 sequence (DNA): TGTGCCAGCACGAGTTCGGGACTAGCCAAAAACATTCAGTACTTC. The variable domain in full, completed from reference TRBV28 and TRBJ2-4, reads DVKVTQSSRYLVKRTGEKVFLECVQDMDHENMFWYRQDPGLGLRLIYFSYDVKMKEKGDIPEGYSVSREKKERFSLILESASTNQTSMYLCASTSSGLAKNIQYFGAGTRLSVL.

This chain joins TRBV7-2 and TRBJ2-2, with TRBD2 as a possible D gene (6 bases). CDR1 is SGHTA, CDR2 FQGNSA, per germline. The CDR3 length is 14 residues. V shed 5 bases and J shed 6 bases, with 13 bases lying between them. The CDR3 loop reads CASSVLRDSGELFF. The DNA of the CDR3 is TGTGCCAGCAGCGTCCTCCGGGACTCCGGGGAGCTGTTTTTT. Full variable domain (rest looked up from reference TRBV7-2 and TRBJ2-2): GAGVSQSPSNKVTEKGKDVELRCDPISGHTALYWYRQSLGQGLEFLIYFQGNSAPDKSGLPSDRFSAERTGGSVSTLTIQRTQQEDSAVYLCASSVLRDSGELFFGEGSRLTVL.

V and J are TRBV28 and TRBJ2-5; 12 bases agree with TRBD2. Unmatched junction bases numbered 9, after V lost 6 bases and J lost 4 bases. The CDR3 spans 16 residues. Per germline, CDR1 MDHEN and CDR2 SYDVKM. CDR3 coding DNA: TGTGCCAGCAGCGAGACTGGGACTAGCGGGCGAGAGACCCAGTACTTC. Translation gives CASSETGTSGRETQYF. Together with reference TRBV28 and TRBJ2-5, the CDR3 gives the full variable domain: DVKVTQSSRYLVKRTGEKVFLECVQDMDHENMFWYRQDPGLGLRLIYFSYDVKMKEKGDIPEGYSVSREKKERFSLILESASTNQTSMYLCASSETGTSGRETQYFGPGTRLLVL.

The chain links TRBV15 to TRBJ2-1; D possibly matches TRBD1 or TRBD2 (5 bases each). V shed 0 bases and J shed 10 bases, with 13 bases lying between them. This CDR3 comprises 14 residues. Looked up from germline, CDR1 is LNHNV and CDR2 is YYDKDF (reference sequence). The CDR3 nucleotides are TGTGCCACCAGCAGAGATCGGGGCGTCGCGGAGCAGTTCTTC. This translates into CATSRDRGVAEQFF.

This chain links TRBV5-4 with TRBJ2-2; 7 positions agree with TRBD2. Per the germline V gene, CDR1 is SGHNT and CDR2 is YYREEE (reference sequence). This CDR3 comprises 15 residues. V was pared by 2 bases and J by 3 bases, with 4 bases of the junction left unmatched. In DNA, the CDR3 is TGTGCCAGCAGCTTTGGGGGGAGGGACACCGGGGAGCTGTTTTTT. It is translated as CASSFGGRDTGELFF.

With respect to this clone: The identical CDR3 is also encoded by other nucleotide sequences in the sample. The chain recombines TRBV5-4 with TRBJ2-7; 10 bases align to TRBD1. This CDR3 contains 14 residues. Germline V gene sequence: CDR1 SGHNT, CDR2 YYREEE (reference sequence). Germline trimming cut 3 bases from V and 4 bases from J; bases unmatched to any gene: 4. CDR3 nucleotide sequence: TGTGCCAGCAGCTCCAGACAGGGGGCTTACGAGCAGTACTTC. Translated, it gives CASSSRQGAYEQYF.

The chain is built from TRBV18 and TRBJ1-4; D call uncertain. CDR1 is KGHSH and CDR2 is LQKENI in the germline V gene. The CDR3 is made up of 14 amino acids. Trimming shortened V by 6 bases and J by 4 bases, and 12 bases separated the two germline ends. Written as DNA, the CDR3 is TGTGCCAGCTCGAGACCGGGCGATAATGAAAAACTGTTTTTT. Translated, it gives CASSRPGDNEKLFF.

CDR3 nucleotides: TGTGCCAGCACTAAGGGCCGGACACTGTTTTTT. Translated, it gives CASTKGRTLFF. This chain joins TRBV28 and TRBJ1-4; no firm D call. The V end was cut by 7 bases, the J end by 13 bases, with 13 bases between. The germline CDR1 and CDR2 sequences are MDHEN and SYDVKM. The CDR3 spans 11 residues.

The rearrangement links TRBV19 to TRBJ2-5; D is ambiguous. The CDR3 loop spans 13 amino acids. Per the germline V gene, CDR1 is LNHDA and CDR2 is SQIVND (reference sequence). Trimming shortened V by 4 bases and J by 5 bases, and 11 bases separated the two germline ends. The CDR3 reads CASSSTNLETQYF. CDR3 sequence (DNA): TGTGCCAGTAGTAGCACAAACTTGGAGACCCAGTACTTC.